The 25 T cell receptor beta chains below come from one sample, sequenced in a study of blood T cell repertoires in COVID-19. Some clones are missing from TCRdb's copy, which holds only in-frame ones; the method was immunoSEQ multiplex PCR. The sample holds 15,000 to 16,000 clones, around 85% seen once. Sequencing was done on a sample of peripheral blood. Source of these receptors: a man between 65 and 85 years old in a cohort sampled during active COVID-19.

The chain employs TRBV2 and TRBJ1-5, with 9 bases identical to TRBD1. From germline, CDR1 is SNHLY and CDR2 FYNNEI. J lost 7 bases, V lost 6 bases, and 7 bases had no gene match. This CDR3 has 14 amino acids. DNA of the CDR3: TGTGCCAGCAGCGGGACAGGGTTCAGACAGCCCCAGCATTTT. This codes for CASSGTGFRQPQHF.

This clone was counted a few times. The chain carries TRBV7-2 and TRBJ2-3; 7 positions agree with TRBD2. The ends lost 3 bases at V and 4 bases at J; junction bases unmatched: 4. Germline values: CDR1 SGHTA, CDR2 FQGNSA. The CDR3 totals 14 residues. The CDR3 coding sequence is TGTGCCAGCAGCTTTACTAGCGCGGCAGATACGCAGTATTTT. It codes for CASSFTSAADTQYF.

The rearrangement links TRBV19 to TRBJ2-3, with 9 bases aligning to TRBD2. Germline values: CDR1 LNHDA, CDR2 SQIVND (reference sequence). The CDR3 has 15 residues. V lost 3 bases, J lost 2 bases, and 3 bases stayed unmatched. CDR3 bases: TGTGCCAGTAGTATTCGGACTAGCGTCACAGATACGCAGTATTTT. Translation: CASSIRTSVTDTQYF. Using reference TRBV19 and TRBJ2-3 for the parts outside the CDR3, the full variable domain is DGGITQSPKYLFRKEGQNVTLSCEQNLNHDAMYWYRQDPGQGLRLIYYSQIVNDFQKGDIAEGYSVSREKKESFPLTVTSAQKNPTAFYLCASSIRTSVTDTQYFGPGTRLTVL.

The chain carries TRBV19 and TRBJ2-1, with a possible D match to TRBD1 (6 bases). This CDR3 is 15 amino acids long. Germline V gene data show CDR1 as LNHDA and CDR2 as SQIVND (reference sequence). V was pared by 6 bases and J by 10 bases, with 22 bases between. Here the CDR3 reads CASSITPSLGQEQFF. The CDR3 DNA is TGTGCCAGTAGCATTACCCCCTCCCTTGGACAGGAGCAGTTCTTC.

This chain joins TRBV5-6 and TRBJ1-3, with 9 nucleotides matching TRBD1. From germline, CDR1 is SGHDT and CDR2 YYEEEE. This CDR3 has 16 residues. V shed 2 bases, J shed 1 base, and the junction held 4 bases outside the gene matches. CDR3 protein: CASSFGTGFSGNTIYF. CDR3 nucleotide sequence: TGTGCCAGCAGCTTCGGGACAGGGTTTTCTGGAAACACCATATATTTT.

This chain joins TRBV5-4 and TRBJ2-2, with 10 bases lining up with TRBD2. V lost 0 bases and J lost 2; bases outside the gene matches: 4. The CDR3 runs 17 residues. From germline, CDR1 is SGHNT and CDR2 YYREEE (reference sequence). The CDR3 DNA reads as TGTGCCAGCAGCTTGGGGCTAGCGGGAGTCAACACCGGGGAGCTGTTTTTT. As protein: CASSLGLAGVNTGELFF.

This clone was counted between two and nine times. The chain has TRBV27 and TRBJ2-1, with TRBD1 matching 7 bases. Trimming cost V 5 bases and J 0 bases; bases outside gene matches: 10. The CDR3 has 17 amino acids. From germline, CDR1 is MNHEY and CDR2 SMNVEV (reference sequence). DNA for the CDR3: TGTGCCAGCAGTGTAACACAGGGGTGGGCCTCCTACAATGAGCAGTTCTTC. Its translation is CASSVTQGWASYNEQFF.

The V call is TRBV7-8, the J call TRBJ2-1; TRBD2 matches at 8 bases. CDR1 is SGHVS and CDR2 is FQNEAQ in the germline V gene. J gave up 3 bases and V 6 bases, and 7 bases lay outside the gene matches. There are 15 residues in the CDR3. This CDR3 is CASSKSGTSYNEQFF. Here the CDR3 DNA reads TGTGCCAGCAGTAAATCCGGGACTAGCTACAATGAGCAGTTCTTC.

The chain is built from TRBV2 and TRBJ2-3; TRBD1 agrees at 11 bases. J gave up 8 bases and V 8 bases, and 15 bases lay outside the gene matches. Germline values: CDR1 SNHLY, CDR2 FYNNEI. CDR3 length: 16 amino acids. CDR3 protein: CASASLGTGGSGTQYF. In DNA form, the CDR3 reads TGTGCCAGCGCCTCTCTCGGGACAGGGGGTTCGGGTACGCAGTATTTT.

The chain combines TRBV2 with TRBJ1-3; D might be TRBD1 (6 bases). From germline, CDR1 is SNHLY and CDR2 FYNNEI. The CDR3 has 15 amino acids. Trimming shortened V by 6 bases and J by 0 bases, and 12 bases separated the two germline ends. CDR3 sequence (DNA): TGTGCCAGCAGACCTACAGGGTTCTCTGGAAACACCATATATTTT. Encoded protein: CASRPTGFSGNTIYF.

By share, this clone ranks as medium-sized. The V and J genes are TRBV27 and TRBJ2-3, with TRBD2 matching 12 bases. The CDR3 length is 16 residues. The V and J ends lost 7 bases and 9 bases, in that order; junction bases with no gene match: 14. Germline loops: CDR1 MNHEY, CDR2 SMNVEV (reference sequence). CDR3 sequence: CASTPGRLAGGSTQYF. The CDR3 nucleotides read TGTGCCAGCACCCCGGGAAGGCTAGCGGGGGGGAGCACGCAGTATTTT.

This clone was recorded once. The CDR3 nucleotides are TGCGCCAGCAGCCGGACTAGCGGGACTACTAGCTCCTACAATGAGCAGTTCTTC. Translated: CASSRTSGTTSSYNEQFF. The chain recombines TRBV5-1 with TRBJ2-1; 12 bases fit TRBD2. The CDR3 is 18 amino acids. V lost 4 bases, J lost 0 bases, and 8 bases stayed unmatched. Germline V gives CDR1 SGHRS, CDR2 YFSETQ.

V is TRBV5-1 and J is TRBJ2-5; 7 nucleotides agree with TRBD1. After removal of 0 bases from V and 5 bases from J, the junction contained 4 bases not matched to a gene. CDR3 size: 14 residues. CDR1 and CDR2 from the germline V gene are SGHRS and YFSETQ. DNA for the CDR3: TGCGCCAGCAGCTTGGAGGGGGCTGGGGAGACCCAGTACTTC. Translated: CASSLEGAGETQYF.

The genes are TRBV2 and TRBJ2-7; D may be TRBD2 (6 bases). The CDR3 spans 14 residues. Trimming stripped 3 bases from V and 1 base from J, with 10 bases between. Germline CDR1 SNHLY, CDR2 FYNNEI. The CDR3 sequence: CASSDVGGSYEQYF. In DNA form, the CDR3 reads TGTGCCAGCAGTGATGTCGGGGGTTCCTACGAGCAGTACTTC.

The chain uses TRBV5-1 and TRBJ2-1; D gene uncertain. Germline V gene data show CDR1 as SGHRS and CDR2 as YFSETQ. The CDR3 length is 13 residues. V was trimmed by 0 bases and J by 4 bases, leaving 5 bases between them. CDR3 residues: CASSLDGYNEQFF. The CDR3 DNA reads TGCGCCAGCAGCTTGGACGGTTACAATGAGCAGTTCTTC.

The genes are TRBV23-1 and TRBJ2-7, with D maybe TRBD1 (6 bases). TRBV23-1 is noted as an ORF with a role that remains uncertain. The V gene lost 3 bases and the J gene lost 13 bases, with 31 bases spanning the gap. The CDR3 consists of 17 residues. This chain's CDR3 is CASSQDPQGYLSPTAYF. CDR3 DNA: TGCGCCAGCAGTCAGGACCCGCAGGGGTACCTCTCTCCAACTGCTTACTTC.

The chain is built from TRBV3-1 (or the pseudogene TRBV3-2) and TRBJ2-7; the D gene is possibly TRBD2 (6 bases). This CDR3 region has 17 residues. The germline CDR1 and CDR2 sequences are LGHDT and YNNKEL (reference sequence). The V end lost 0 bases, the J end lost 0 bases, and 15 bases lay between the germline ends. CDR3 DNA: TGTGCCAGCAGCCAAGAGGGTAGACGGGGGAGCTCCTACGAGCAGTACTTC. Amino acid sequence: CASSQEGRRGSSYEQYF.

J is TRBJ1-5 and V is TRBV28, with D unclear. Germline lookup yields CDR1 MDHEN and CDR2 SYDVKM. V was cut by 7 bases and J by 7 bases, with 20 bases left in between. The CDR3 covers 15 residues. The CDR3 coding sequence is TGTGCCAGCACCATAAACTTCGGGAGGCAGCAGCCCCAGCATTTT. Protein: CASTINFGRQQPQHF. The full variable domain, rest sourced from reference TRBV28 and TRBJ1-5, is DVKVTQSSRYLVKRTGEKVFLECVQDMDHENMFWYRQDPGLGLRLIYFSYDVKMKEKGDIPEGYSVSREKKERFSLILESASTNQTSMYLCASTINFGRQQPQHFGDGTRLSIL.

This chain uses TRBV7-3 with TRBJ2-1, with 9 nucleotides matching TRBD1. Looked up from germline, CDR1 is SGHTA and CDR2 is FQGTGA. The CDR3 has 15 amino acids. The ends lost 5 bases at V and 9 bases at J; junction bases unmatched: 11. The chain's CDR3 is CASSSPGTGFGEQFF. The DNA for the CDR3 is TGTGCCAGCAGCAGTCCCGGGACAGGGTTTGGTGAGCAGTTCTTC. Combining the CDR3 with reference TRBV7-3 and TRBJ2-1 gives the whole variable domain GAGVSQTPSNKVTEKGKYVELRCDPISGHTALYWYRQSLGQGPEFLIYFQGTGAADDSGLPNDRFFAVRPEGSVSTLKIQRTERGDSAVYLCASSSPGTGFGEQFFGPGTRLTVL.

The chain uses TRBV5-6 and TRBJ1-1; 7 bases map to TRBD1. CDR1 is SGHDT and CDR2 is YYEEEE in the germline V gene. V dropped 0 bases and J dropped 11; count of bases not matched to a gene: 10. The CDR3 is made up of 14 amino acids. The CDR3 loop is CASSLATGVVSAFF. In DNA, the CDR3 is TGTGCCAGCAGCTTGGCAACAGGGGTCGTATCGGCTTTCTTT.

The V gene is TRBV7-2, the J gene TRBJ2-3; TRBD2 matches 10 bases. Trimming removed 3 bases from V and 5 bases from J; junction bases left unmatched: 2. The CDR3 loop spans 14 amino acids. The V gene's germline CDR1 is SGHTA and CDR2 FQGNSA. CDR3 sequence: CASSFRLAGDTQYF. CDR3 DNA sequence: TGTGCCAGCAGCTTCCGACTAGCGGGAGATACGCAGTATTTT. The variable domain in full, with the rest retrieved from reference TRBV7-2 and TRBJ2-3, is GAGVSQSPSNKVTEKGKDVELRCDPISGHTALYWYRQSLGQGLEFLIYFQGNSAPDKSGLPSDRFSAERTGGSVSTLTIQRTQQEDSAVYLCASSFRLAGDTQYFGPGTRLTVL.

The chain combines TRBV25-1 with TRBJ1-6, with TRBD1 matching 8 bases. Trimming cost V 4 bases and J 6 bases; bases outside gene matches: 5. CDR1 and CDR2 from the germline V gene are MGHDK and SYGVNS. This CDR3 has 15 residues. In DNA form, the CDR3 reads TGTGCCAGCAGTGGGCGGACAGGGCTTAATTCACCCCTCCACTTT. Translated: CASSGRTGLNSPLHF.

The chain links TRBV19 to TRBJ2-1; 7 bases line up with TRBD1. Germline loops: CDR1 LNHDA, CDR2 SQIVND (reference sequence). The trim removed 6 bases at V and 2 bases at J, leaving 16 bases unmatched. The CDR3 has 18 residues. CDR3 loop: CASSTDQTGVFAYNEQFF. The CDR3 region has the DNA TGTGCCAGTAGCACCGACCAAACAGGGGTTTTCGCCTACAATGAGCAGTTCTTC.

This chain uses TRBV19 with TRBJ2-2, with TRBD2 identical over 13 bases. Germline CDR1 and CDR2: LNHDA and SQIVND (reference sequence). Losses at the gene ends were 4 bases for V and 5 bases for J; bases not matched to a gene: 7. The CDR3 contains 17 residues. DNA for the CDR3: TGTGCCAGTAGTAGCACTAGCGGGAGGGCTGGGACCGGGGAGCTGTTTTTT. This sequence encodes CASSSTSGRAGTGELFF.

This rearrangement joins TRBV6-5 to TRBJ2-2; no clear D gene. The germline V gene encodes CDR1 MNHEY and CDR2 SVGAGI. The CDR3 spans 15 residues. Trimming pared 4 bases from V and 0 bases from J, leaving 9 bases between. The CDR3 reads CASSFGRSNTGELFF. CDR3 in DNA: TGTGCCAGCAGTTTTGGCAGGTCGAACACCGGGGAGCTGTTTTTT.